A single sample gave rise to the 11 T cell receptor beta chains below, sequenced in a study of blood T cell repertoires in COVID-19. Clones were sequenced by immunoSEQ multiplex PCR, and TCRdb holds only the in-frame ones, with some missing. The sample records more than 250,000 clones, about nine tenths being singletons. Sequencing input: PBMCs or T cells enriched from blood (not recorded which). The source of these receptors is a woman between 40 and 55 years old with acute COVID-19.

The chain links TRBV18 to TRBJ2-2, with a weak D call TRBD2 (5 bases). Germline CDR1 reads KGHSH; CDR2 reads LQKENI. V was cut by 9 bases and J by 6 bases, with 20 bases left in between. The CDR3 is 15 amino acids. As DNA, the CDR3 is TGTGCCAGTTCCCCCCAGGCGGCGGGTTCCGGGGAGCTGTTTTTT. Its translation is CASSPQAAGSGELFF.

This chain uses TRBV10-1 with TRBJ1-1; D is unresolved. CDR1 WNHNN and CDR2 SYGVQD come from the germline V gene (reference sequence). This CDR3 has 15 residues. V shed 0 bases and J shed 7 bases, with 15 bases lying between them. This CDR3 is CASSESTTRYGEAFF. The CDR3 DNA sequence: TGCGCCAGCAGTGAGTCTACCACTAGATATGGTGAAGCTTTCTTT.

This clone was counted at least ten times. The genes are TRBV7-9 and TRBJ2-3, with 10 bases lining up with TRBD2. V shed 4 bases, J shed 2 bases, and the junction held 6 bases outside the gene matches. The CDR3 consists of 16 residues. The germline V gene has CDR1 SEHNR and CDR2 FQNEAQ (reference sequence). CDR3 sequence reads: CASSSLAGATTDTQYF. DNA of the CDR3: TGTGCCAGCAGCTCCCTAGCGGGAGCTACCACAGATACGCAGTATTTT.

This chain connects TRBV7-9 to TRBJ1-2, with 7 bases aligning to TRBD1. This CDR3 is built from 12 residues. V lost 1 base and J lost 8; bases outside the gene matches: 1. From germline, CDR1 is SEHNR and CDR2 FQNEAQ (reference sequence). CDR3 loop: CASSLEDRGYTF. CDR3 nucleotide sequence: TGTGCCAGCAGCTTAGAGGACAGGGGCTACACCTTC.

The chain carries TRBV27 and TRBJ2-1, with D uncertain. V was shortened by 3 bases and J by 0 bases, with 6 bases between the two germline ends. Germline assignment: CDR1 MNHEY and CDR2 SMNVEV (reference sequence). The CDR3 is made up of 14 amino acids. The CDR3 DNA reads as TGTGCCAGCAGTTTCGGTTCCTCCTACAATGAGCAGTTCTTC. It translates to CASSFGSSYNEQFF.

V and J are TRBV28 and TRBJ1-5, with D maybe TRBD1 (6 bases). In germline, CDR1 is MDHEN, CDR2 SYDVKM. The CDR3 spans 16 residues. Trimming left V 6 bases short and J 2 bases short, with 17 bases between. The CDR3 region has the DNA TGTGCCAGCAGGGCGATGGGGTCAGGGGGCAATCAGCCCCAGCATTTT. Its protein product is CASRAMGSGGNQPQHF.

The gene calls are TRBV2 and TRBJ2-1, with D perhaps matching TRBD2 (5 bases). The CDR3 extends over 15 amino acids. V dropped 4 bases and J dropped 4 bases, with 14 bases sitting between them. Germline values: CDR1 SNHLY, CDR2 FYNNEI. The CDR3 DNA sequence: TGTGCCAGCAGTGGGGCGGGCCAACCTTACAATGAGCAGTTCTTC. Protein sequence: CASSGAGQPYNEQFF.

On this clone itself: The sample carries other DNA sequences with the same CDR3. The chain is built from TRBV18 and TRBJ2-5; 7 bases match TRBD1. This CDR3 comprises 13 residues. Germline V lookup: CDR1 KGHSH, CDR2 LQKENI. The ends lost 5 bases at V and 3 bases at J; junction bases unmatched: 3. The CDR3 loop is CASSSGTEETQYF. In DNA form, the CDR3 reads TGTGCCAGCTCATCAGGGACAGAAGAGACCCAGTACTTC.

The chain couples TRBV28 to TRBJ1-3, with unresolved D. Germline CDR1 MDHEN, CDR2 SYDVKM. The CDR3 totals 14 residues. V was clipped by 7 bases and J by 0 bases, with 10 bases between them. The chain's CDR3 is CASTLGFSGNTIYF. The CDR3 bases are TGTGCCAGCACTTTGGGCTTCTCTGGAAACACCATATATTTT.

The chain carries TRBV19 and TRBJ2-2; the match to TRBD2 covers 9 bases. Germline V CDR1 and CDR2: LNHDA, SQIVND (reference sequence). V shed 4 bases, J shed 5 bases, and the junction held 2 bases outside the gene matches. The CDR3 is 14 residues long. The CDR3, as DNA: TGTGCCAGTAGTAATAGCGGGAGAACCGGGGAGCTGTTTTTT. This gives the protein CASSNSGRTGELFF. Full variable domain (outside the CDR3, taken from reference TRBV19 and TRBJ2-2): DGGITQSPKYLFRKEGQNVTLSCEQNLNHDAMYWYRQDPGQGLRLIYYSQIVNDFQKGDIAEGYSVSREKKESFPLTVTSAQKNPTAFYLCASSNSGRTGELFFGEGSRLTVL.

This sequence joins TRBV30 and TRBJ1-5; 10 positions agree with TRBD1. CDR1 GTSNPN and CDR2 SVGIG come from the germline V gene (reference sequence). V gave up 2 bases and J gave up 4 bases; unmatched junction bases: 5. There are 15 residues in the CDR3. The CDR3 protein is CAWSPPGQGNQPQHF. The CDR3 nucleotides read TGTGCCTGGAGTCCCCCGGGACAGGGGAATCAGCCCCAGCATTTT.